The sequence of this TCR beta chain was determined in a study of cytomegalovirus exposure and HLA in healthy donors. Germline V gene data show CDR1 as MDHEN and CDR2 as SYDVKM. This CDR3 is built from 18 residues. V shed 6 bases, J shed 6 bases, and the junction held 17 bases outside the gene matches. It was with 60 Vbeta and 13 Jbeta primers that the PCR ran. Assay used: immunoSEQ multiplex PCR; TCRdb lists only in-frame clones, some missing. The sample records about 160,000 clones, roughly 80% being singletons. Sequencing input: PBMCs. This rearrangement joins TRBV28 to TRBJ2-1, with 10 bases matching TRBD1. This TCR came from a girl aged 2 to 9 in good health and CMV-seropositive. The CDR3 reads CASRPRGDRGFSGNEQFF. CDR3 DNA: TGTGCCAGCAGACCGCGGGGGGACAGGGGCTTTTCGGGCAATGAGCAGTTCTTC.